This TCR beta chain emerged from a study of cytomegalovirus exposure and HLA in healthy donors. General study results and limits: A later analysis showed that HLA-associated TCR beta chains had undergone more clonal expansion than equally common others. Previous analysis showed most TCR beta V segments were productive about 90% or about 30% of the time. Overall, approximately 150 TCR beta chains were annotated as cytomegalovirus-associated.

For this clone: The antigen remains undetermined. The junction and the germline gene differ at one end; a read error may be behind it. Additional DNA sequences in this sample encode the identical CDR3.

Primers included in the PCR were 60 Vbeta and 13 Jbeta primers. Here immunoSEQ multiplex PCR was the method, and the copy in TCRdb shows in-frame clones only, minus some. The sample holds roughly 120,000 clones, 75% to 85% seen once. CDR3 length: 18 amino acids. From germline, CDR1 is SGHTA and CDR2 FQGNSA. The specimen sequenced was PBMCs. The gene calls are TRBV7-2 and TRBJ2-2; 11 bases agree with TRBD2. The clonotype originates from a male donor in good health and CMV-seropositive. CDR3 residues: CASSRSSGRGEMAGELFF. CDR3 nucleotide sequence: TGTGCTAGCAGCCGCAGTAGCGGGAGGGGGGAGATGGCCGGGGAGCTGTTTTTT.